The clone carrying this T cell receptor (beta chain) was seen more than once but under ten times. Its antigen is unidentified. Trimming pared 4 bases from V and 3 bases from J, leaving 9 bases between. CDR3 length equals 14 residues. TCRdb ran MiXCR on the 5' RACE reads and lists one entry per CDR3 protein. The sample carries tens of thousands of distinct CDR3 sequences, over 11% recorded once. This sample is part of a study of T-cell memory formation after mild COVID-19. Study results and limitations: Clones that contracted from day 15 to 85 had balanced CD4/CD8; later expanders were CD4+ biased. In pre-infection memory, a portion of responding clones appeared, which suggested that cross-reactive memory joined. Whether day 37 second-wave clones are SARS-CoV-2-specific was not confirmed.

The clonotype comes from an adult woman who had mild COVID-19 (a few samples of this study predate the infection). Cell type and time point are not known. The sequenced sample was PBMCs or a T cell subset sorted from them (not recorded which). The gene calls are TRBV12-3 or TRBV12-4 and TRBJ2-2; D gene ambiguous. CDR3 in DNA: TGTGCCAGCAGTTCTCCGTGGGACACCGGGGAGCTGTTTTTT. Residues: CASSSPWDTGELFF.